The entry below describes one T cell receptor (beta chain). As originally analysed: Counts of nucleated cells, estimated from reference gene primer amplification, were obtained. Produced via immunoSEQ multiplex PCR; TCRdb's table is partial and in-frame only. V, J and clone size were drawn from that table, and D and trimming were deduced from the DNA. This repertoire shows around 80,000 clones, around three quarters found once; its top ten account for 4.5% to 6%. This entry comes from a study of blood T cell repertoires in COVID-19. Study-wide context: The United States, Italy and Spain provided the acute and convalescent COVID-19 samples.

Material for sequencing was peripheral blood. The TCR originated in a man aged 45-65 years with active or convalescent COVID-19.

The CDR3 coding sequence is TGTGCCAGCAGCATGCAGGGGATCCAGCCCCAGCATTTT. Its protein product is CASSMQGIQPQHF. The chain carries TRBV13 and TRBJ1-5; a weak D match, TRBD1 (6 bases). The CDR3 sequence is 13 residues long. Germline assignment: CDR1 PRHDT and CDR2 FYEKMQ (reference sequence). V lost 5 bases to trimming and J lost 7 bases, with 12 bases between them.